The 10 T cell receptor beta chains below were found in one sample sequenced in a study of T cell repertoires in cytomegalovirus infection. Each CDR3 protein is one row after TCRdb ran MiXCR on the reads. The sample holds hundreds of thousands of distinct CDR3 sequences, 20% to 30% seen once. The sequenced sample was CD8+ T cells from PBMCs. These TCRs come from a human donor in good health (CMV status not recorded). Some clones in this sample may be carry-over from other donors' samples.

This clonotype appeared many times. An end of the junction differs from the germline gene, which may be a read error. The rearrangement uses TRBV5-1 and TRBJ1-1; D not resolved. The CDR3 length is 14 residues. The germline gives CDR1 SGHRS, CDR2 YFSETQ. The CDR3 is CASSLRSLNTEAFF. Written as DNA, the CDR3 is TGTGCCAGCAGTTTAAGATCCCTTAACACTGAAGCTTTCTTT.

At least ten counts were recorded for this clonotype. The chain has TRBV27 and TRBJ2-5, with 7 bases fitting TRBD1. Trimming removed 5 bases from V and 2 bases from J; junction bases left unmatched: 8. The CDR3 consists of 15 residues. Germline V gene data show CDR1 as MNHEY and CDR2 as SMNVEV (reference sequence). In DNA form, the CDR3 reads TGTGCCAGCAGTCCGTGGGACAGACTACAAGAGACCCAGTACTTC. Residues: CASSPWDRLQETQYF.

A note on this clonotype: The junction differs from germline at one of its ends, possibly a read error. The chain employs TRBV7-6 and TRBJ2-5; 10 bases agree with TRBD1. The CDR3 spans 15 residues. In germline, CDR1 is SGHVS, CDR2 FNYEAQ. The CDR3 sequence is CASSPTTGGRETQYF. The CDR3 DNA follows: TGTGCTAGCAGCCCGACGACAGGGGGCCGGGAGACCCAGTACTTC. The full variable domain, its missing parts supplied by reference TRBV7-6 and TRBJ2-5, is GAGVSQSPRYKVTKRGQDVALRCDPISGHVSLYWYRQALGQGPEFLTYFNYEAQQDKSGLPNDRFSAERPEGSISTLTIQRTEQRDSAMYRCASSPTTGGRETQYFGPGTRLLVL.

This clonotype appeared a single time. One junction end does not reproduce the germline sequence, and a read error may be involved. The V gene is TRBV19, the J gene TRBJ2-2, with D unclear. The CDR3 spans 12 residues. In germline, CDR1 is LNHDA, CDR2 SQIVND (reference sequence). CDR3 coding DNA: TGTGTCAGTAGTCCGCGTCCTGGGGAGCTGTTTTTT. Its protein product is CVSSPRPGELFF.

This clonotype turned up a few times. The V call is TRBV19, the J call TRBJ2-2; 8 bases line up with TRBD1. Unmatched junction bases numbered 6, after V lost 9 bases and J lost 9 bases. Germline lookup yields CDR1 LNHDA and CDR2 SQIVND (reference sequence). The CDR3 extends over 12 amino acids. The CDR3 sequence: CARNRGAWELFF. Written as DNA, the CDR3 is TGTGCCAGAAACAGGGGGGCGTGGGAGCTGTTTTTT.

Details on this clonotype: Just one base apart from a much larger clone, this may be a read error. This sequence joins TRBV28 and TRBJ2-3; 10 nucleotides match TRBD1. The CDR3 length is 19 residues. CDR1 MDHEN and CDR2 SYDVKM come from the germline V gene. Written as DNA, the CDR3 is TGTGTCAGCCCACTCCGGGACAGGGGAGGGATAACTAGCACAGATACGCAGTATTTT. Protein sequence: CVSPLRDRGGITSTDTQYF.

The V call is TRBV7-9, the J call TRBJ2-1; D is unclear. Germline V gene data show CDR1 as SEHNR and CDR2 as FQNEAQ (reference sequence). With 8 bases removed from V and 5 bases from J, the gap between germline ends came to 10 bases. This CDR3 is 12 amino acids long. This CDR3 is CASGGHNNEQFF. As DNA, the CDR3 is TGTGCCAGCGGCGGTCATAACAATGAGCAGTTCTTC.

The rearrangement links TRBV20-1 to TRBJ2-5; maybe TRBD2 (5 bases). V was clipped by 1 base and J by 1 base, with 10 bases between them. The V gene's germline CDR1 is DFQATT and CDR2 SNEGSKA (reference sequence). The CDR3 is 14 residues long. The CDR3 DNA sequence: TGCAGTGCTAGAGGAGACTACCCCCAAGAGACCCAGTACTTC. Encoded protein: CSARGDYPQETQYF.

V and J are TRBV6-6 and TRBJ2-1; TRBD2 matches 10 bases. The V gene's germline CDR1 is MNHNY and CDR2 SVGAGI (reference sequence). The CDR3 contains 17 residues. V shed 1 base and J 9 bases; nucleotides not matched to a gene: 12. CDR3 in amino acids: CASSYYLGERGGGEQFF. As DNA, the CDR3 is TGTGCCAGCAGTTACTACCTGGGGGAGCGGGGGGGCGGTGAGCAGTTCTTC.

The V call is TRBV29-1, the J call TRBJ2-6; D remains ambiguous. The CDR3 sequence is 11 residues long. CDR1 is SQVTM, CDR2 ANQGSEA, per germline. The V and J ends lost 4 bases and 5 bases respectively, with 3 bases between them. CDR3 DNA sequence: TGCAGCGTTGTTCGGGCCAACGTCCTGACTTTC. This encodes CSVVRANVLTF. Variable domain in full (rest from reference TRBV29-1 and TRBJ2-6): SAVISQKPSRDICQRGTSLTIQCQVDSQVTMMFWYRQQPGQSLTLIATANQGSEATYESGFVIDKFPISRPNLTFSTLTVSNMSPEDSSIYLCSVVRANVLTFGAGSRLTVL.